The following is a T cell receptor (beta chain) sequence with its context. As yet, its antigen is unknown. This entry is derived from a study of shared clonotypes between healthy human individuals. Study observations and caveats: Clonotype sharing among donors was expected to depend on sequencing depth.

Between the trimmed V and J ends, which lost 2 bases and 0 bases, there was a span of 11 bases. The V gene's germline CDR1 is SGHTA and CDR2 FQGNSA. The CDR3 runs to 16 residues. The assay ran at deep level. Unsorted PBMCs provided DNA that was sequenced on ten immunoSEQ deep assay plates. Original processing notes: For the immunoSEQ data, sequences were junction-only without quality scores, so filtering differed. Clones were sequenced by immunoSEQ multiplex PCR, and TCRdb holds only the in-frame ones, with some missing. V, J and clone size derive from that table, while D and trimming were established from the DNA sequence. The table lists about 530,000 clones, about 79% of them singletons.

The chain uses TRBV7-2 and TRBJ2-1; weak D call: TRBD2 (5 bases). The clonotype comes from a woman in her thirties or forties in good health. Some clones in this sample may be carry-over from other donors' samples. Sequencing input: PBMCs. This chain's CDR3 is CASSLFGSVSYNEQFF. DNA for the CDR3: TGTGCCAGCAGCTTATTTGGGAGTGTCTCCTACAATGAGCAGTTCTTC. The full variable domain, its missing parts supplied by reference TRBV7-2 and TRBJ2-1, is GAGVSQSPSNKVTEKGKDVELRCDPISGHTALYWYRQSLGQGLEFLIYFQGNSAPDKSGLPSDRFSAERTGGSVSTLTIQRTQQEDSAVYLCASSLFGSVSYNEQFFGPGTRLTVL.